The clone carrying this T cell receptor beta chain was found once. Its target is not known. This table comes from immunoSEQ multiplex PCR, and its TCRdb copy is limited to in-frame clones, with some not included. This table has approximately 26,000 clones, 89% appearing once. This sample is drawn from a study of a mutant IDH1 vaccine in newly diagnosed glioma. Study-wide background: Eight vaccine injections were given to patients in weeks 1, 3, 5, 7, 11, 15, 19 and 23. Males made up approximately 62% and females roughly 40% of treated patients, whose mean age was roughly 40 years. Earlier treatment was radiotherapy, temozolomide, or both, with most getting both.

This CDR3 has 15 amino acids. The germline V gene encodes CDR1 SEHNR and CDR2 FQNEAQ (reference sequence). The ends were cut back, 2 bases at V and 9 bases at J, with 16 bases in the middle. The time point here: week 5, during vaccination. Alongside topical imiquimod, each dose of vaccine comprised 300 ug of mutant IDH1 20-mer peptide. New WHO grade 3 or 4 IDH1-mutant, ATRX-lost astrocytomas were present in all donors. This receptor was identified in a man aged 18 to 35 with glioma. Source: PBMCs, taken from a glioma patient whose treatment included an IDH1 peptide vaccine. V and J are TRBV7-9 and TRBJ2-2; D ambiguous. CDR3 DNA: TGTGCCAGCAGCTTATCCGGACGGACCGTATGGGAGCTGTTTTTT. This translates into CASSLSGRTVWELFF.